This entry concerns a single TCR beta chain. Unmatched junction bases numbered 4, after V lost 3 bases and J lost 6 bases. CDR1 is SGHTA, CDR2 FQGNSA, per germline. The CDR3 contains 14 residues. In the authors' methods: The authors estimated nucleated cell counts from reference gene primer amplification. Repertoires were generated with immunoSEQ multiplex PCR, while TCRdb's copy carries only in-frame clones and drops some. The V and J calls and the clone size are those of that table, but D and trimming were determined from the DNA. The data show approximately 22,000 clones, roughly four fifths seen once. This specimen belongs to a study of blood T cell repertoires in COVID-19. Overall study context: Acute-phase and convalescent COVID-19 samples originated in the United States, Italy and Spain. From T cells, B-cell-depleted T cells, or PBMCs came the material, which was cDNA or gDNA.

A Seattle source enrolled patients during active infection and followed them longitudinally. This sequence joins TRBV7-2 and TRBJ2-7, with TRBD1 identical over 11 bases. This sequence was found in a woman between 65 and 79 years old with COVID-19, enrolled during active disease. Specimen: peripheral blood. The CDR3 here is CASSLRTGGVEQYF. CDR3 nucleotides: TGTGCCAGCAGCTTGAGGACAGGGGGCGTCGAGCAGTACTTC.